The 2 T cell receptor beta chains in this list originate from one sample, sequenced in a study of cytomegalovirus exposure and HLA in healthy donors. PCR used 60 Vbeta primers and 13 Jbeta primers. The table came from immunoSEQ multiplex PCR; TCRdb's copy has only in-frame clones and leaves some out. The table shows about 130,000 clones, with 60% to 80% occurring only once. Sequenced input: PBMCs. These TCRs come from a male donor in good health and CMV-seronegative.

CDR3 in amino acids: CASSLGSYNEQFF. The CDR3 nucleotides read TGTGCCAGCAGCTTGGGCAGTTACAATGAGCAGTTCTTC. The chain has TRBV5-6 and TRBJ2-1; D not certain. Trimming removed 0 bases from V and 4 bases from J, with 5 bases in between. The CDR3 totals 13 residues. Looked up from germline, CDR1 is SGHDT and CDR2 is YYEEEE.

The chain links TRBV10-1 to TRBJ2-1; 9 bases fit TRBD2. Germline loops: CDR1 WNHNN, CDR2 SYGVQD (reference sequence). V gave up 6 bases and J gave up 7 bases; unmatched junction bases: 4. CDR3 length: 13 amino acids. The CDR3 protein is CASRASGENEQFF. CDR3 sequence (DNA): TGCGCCAGCAGGGCTAGCGGGGAGAATGAGCAGTTCTTC.